These T cell receptor beta chains were read from a single sample in a study of a mutant IDH1 vaccine in newly diagnosed glioma. Their antigens are not known. TCRdb keeps only in-frame clones here, not all; method: immunoSEQ multiplex PCR. The sample includes 70,000 to 90,000 clones, roughly 91% of them seen just once. The sample consisted of PBMCs, taken from a glioma patient whose treatment included an IDH1 peptide vaccine. All receptors come from a woman aged 50 to 60 with glioma. The CDR3 runs from the conserved cysteine through the conserved F or W.

J gene: TRBJ2-7
V gene: TRBV29-1
CDR3 protein: CSVPRPGTETYEQYF

J gene: TRBJ1-5
V gene: TRBV19
CDR3 protein: CASSWTGDQPQHF

J gene: TRBJ2-3
V gene: TRBV11-2
CDR3 protein: CASSPFSDTQYF

J gene: TRBJ2-2
V gene: TRBV9
CDR3 protein: CASQPGTVNTGELFF

J gene: TRBJ2-1
V gene: TRBV28
CDR3 protein: CASSQVNSGSGNEQFF

J gene: TRBJ1-6
V gene: TRBV6-1
CDR3 protein: CASSQEGNSPLHF

J gene: TRBJ1-1
V gene: TRBV9
CDR3 protein: CASSVGGMAEAFF

J gene: TRBJ1-1
V gene: TRBV20-1
CDR3 protein: CSARDGRVAFF

J gene: TRBJ1-1
V gene: TRBV6-6
CDR3 protein: CASSYSVAMNTEAFF

J gene: TRBJ2-6
V gene: TRBV2
CDR3 protein: CASSGLNSGANVLTF

J gene: TRBJ1-1
V gene: TRBV5-4
CDR3 protein: CASSLGGTALFAEAFF